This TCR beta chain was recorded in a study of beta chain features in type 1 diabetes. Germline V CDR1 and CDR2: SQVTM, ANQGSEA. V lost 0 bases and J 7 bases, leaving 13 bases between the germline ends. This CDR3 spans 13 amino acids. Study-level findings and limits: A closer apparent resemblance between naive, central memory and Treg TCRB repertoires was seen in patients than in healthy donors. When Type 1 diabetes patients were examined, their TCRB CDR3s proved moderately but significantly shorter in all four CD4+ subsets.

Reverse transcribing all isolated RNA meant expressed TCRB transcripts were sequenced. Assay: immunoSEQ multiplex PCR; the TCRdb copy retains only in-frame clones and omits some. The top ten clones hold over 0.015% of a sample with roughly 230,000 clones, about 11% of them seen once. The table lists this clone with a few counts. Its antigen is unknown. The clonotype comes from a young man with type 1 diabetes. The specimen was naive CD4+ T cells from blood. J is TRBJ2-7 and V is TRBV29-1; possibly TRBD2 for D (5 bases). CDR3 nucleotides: TGCAGCGTTGAAGATGGCGGACTTGGGGAGCAGTACTTC. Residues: CSVEDGGLGEQYF.